The rows below give T cell receptor beta chains drawn from one sample of a study of regulatory T cells in long-lasting Graves disease. Via MiXCR, TCRdb re-called the multiplex PCR reads, giving one row per CDR3 protein. The table has approximately 400,000 distinct CDR3 sequences, 23% seen once. The sequencing used peripheral blood mononuclear cells (PBMCs), collected when the disease was refractory, from a patient treated with antithyroid drugs. Receptors were obtained from a woman between 40 and 50 years old with Graves disease. Each CDR3 is given with its conserved first and last residue.

V: TRBV30; CDR3: CAWNLGREAFF
V: TRBV30; CDR3: CAWRGSGVQQYF
V: TRBV27; CDR3: CASSLSVRPYLTGKESGANVLTF
V: TRBV11-2; CDR3: CASSFRLRDYEQYF
V: TRBV28; CDR3: CASLAERHASTDTQYF
V: TRBV30; CDR3: CAWSGRRYEQYF
V: TRBV6-1; CDR3: CASTHRMNTEAFF
V: TRBV28; CDR3: CASSYGDRHGYTF
V: TRBV28; CDR3: CASISHLGGWTEAFF
V: TRBV27; CDR3: CASSYTAWTEAFF
V: TRBV12-5; CDR3: CASGLWQGGIDGYTF
V: TRBV20-1; CDR3: CRPGTAVSGANVLTF
V: TRBV27; CDR3: CASSLYAGNQPQHF
V: TRBV10-3; CDR3: CAISEDLAVSYEQYF
V: TRBV7-2; CDR3: CASSLGGSVYNEQFF
V: TRBV3-1; CDR3: CASSLNTTSGSTDTQYF
V: TRBV9; CDR3: CASSPQTVANTGELFF
V: TRBV28; CDR3: CASSFRAAGETQYF
V: TRBV2; CDR3: CASREAGGVLRSGNTIYF
V: TRBV10-1; CDR3: CASSEVVRGHF
V: TRBV28; CDR3: CASRPSGREKQYF
V: TRBV2; CDR3: CASSEHRDSPSGANVLTF
V: TRBV2; CDR3: CASSERGPANTGELFF
V: TRBV7-3; CDR3: CASSLDAGELFF
V: TRBV28; CDR3: CASKPSGGQTQYF
V: TRBV6-4; CDR3: CASSYFGGAKNIQYF
V: TRBV7-9; CDR3: CASSYGDSNQPQHF
V: TRBV2; CDR3: CASSENGGNNEKLFF
V: TRBV30; CDR3: CACDLAGGETQYF
V: TRBV7-9; CDR3: CASSPKTGYEQYF
V: TRBV18; CDR3: CASSPPLAGRFETQYF
V: TRBV28; CDR3: CASSRDTPLGELFF
V: TRBV5-1; CDR3: CASREPGGRVNSKEGKTQYF
V: TRBV7-9; CDR3: CASRPNPPAYEQYF
V: TRBV28; CDR3: CASSPGPHYEQYF
V: TRBV5-6; CDR3: CASSLTGFVTGELFF
V: TRBV5-1; CDR3: CASSLGGANYGYTF
V: TRBV6-2/TRBV6-3; CDR3: CASSYQPTAYEQYF
V: TRBV7-3; CDR3: CASSLYPPGTDKNTEAFF
V: TRBV7-3; CDR3: CASSSGGNEQFF
V: TRBV5-1; CDR3: CASSFVVAGSYEQYF
V: TRBV5-1; CDR3: CASSRDRGTNEKLFF
V: TRBV9; CDR3: CASSVDGTGSLEQYF
V: TRBV28; CDR3: CARGDTGGLFF
V: TRBV28; CDR3: CASSSSDSSFLHF
V: TRBV6-1; CDR3: CASSKPGDLNEQFF
V: TRBV29-1; CDR3: CSVAVFEEKAFF
V: TRBV2; CDR3: CASSESTEYYSNQPQHF
V: TRBV27; CDR3: CASSPIAGSYEQYF
V: TRBV28; CDR3: CASRTGGTPTQYF
V: TRBV5-1; CDR3: CASSLKGTGELFF